The 23 T cell receptor beta chains reported below all come from one sample, sequenced in a study of control samples from healthy donors and cancer patients. Assay: immunoSEQ multiplex PCR; the TCRdb copy retains only in-frame clones and omits some. The data show some 78,000 clones, about 89% seen once. Sequencing was performed on blood. The receptors were gathered from a woman between 55 and 75 years old in good health.

This clone showed up just once. This chain links TRBV15 with TRBJ1-4; the D is unclear. Per the germline V gene, CDR1 is LNHNV and CDR2 is YYDKDF (reference sequence). V was pared by 5 bases and J by 6 bases, with 13 bases between. CDR3 size: 14 residues. CDR3 residues: CATSFGRGHEKLFF. The DNA of the CDR3 is TGTGCCACCAGCTTCGGGAGAGGGCATGAAAAACTGTTTTTT.

The chain links TRBV9 to TRBJ1-2; 11 nucleotides match TRBD1. Unmatched junction bases numbered 7, after V lost 4 bases and J lost 8 bases. CDR1 and CDR2 (germline): SGDLS, YYNGEE. CDR3 length: 14 amino acids. CDR3 loop: CASSLLGQGGGYTF. Written as DNA, the CDR3 is TGTGCCAGCAGCCTCCTGGGACAGGGGGGAGGCTACACCTTC.

V usage is TRBV10-3 and J usage is TRBJ2-3, with D unresolved. With 6 bases removed from V and 6 bases from J, the gap between germline ends came to 19 bases. This CDR3 is 15 amino acids long. Germline CDR1 ENHRY, CDR2 SYGVKD. The CDR3 reads CAIRDQYSPADTQYF. The CDR3 DNA reads TGTGCCATCAGGGATCAATATTCTCCGGCCGATACGCAGTATTTT.

CDR3 region: CASSFMGGRGQETQYF. DNA of the CDR3: TGTGCCAGCAGCTTTATGGGCGGGAGGGGCCAAGAGACCCAGTACTTC. The genes are TRBV7-2 and TRBJ2-5; TRBD2 matches 9 bases. J was trimmed by 1 base and V by 3 bases; bases with no gene match: 6. Germline V gene data show CDR1 as SGHTA and CDR2 as FQGNSA. The CDR3 contains 16 residues.

The V gene is TRBV6-1, the J gene TRBJ2-1, with D possibly matching TRBD1 (5 bases). Germline CDR1 and CDR2: MNHNS and SASEGT. The CDR3 loop spans 17 amino acids. V was clipped by 4 bases and J by 4 bases, with 20 bases between them. The CDR3 DNA follows: TGTGCCAGCAGTGCACCCCCCCCCAGGGTGGTTTACAATGAGCAGTTCTTC. Its translation is CASSAPPPRVVYNEQFF.

The chain employs TRBV24-1 and TRBJ1-1; 9 nucleotides line up with TRBD1. CDR3 length: 14 residues. Germline CDR1 KGHDR, CDR2 SFDVKD. The V segment lost 5 bases and the J segment 3 bases; nucleotides outside the gene matches: 3. The DNA for the CDR3 is TGTGCCACCAGTGGAGGACAGGGGTACACTGAAGCTTTCTTT. It is translated as CATSGGQGYTEAFF.

V usage is TRBV27 and J usage is TRBJ1-1; TRBD1 is a possible D gene (5 bases). V was clipped by 5 bases and J by 1 base, with 11 bases between them. The CDR3 length is 14 residues. Looked up from germline, CDR1 is MNHEY and CDR2 is SMNVEV (reference sequence). CDR3 region: CASSVRGSNTEAFF. DNA for the CDR3: TGTGCCAGCAGTGTAAGGGGATCGAACACTGAAGCTTTCTTT.

This clone was counted once. This chain links TRBV18 with TRBJ1-2; D call uncertain. Germline V lookup: CDR1 KGHSH, CDR2 LQKENI. The CDR3 runs to 15 residues. V was trimmed by 4 bases and J by 6 bases, leaving 18 bases between them. The CDR3 is CASSQTPYTENGYTF. CDR3 DNA sequence: TGTGCCAGCTCACAGACCCCCTACACTGAAAATGGCTACACCTTC.

V is TRBV6-6 and J is TRBJ1-2; 7 nucleotides match TRBD1. Germline lookup yields CDR1 MNHNY and CDR2 SVGAGI (reference sequence). CDR3 length: 16 amino acids. V trimming: 0 bases; J trimming: 4 bases; junction bases outside the gene matches: 8. CDR3 region: CASSYSQGSGGYGYTF. The DNA of the CDR3 is TGTGCCAGCAGTTACTCACAGGGGTCGGGAGGCTATGGCTACACCTTC.

This chain uses TRBV12-3 or TRBV12-4 with TRBJ2-1; D possibly uses TRBD1 or TRBD2 (6 bases each). This CDR3 has 13 residues. Trimming removed 6 bases at V and 7 bases at J, with 13 bases between. The CDR3 DNA is TGTGCCAGCAGCAAAGAGGGGGGTAATGAGCAGTTCTTC. It encodes CASSKEGGNEQFF.

The sample holds one count of this clone. CDR3 sequence reads: CASTQTHYSSEQFF. The CDR3 bases are TGTGCCAGTACACAAACCCATTATTCTAGTGAGCAGTTCTTC. V gene TRBV7-2 combines with J gene TRBJ2-1; D gene unclear. The V gene lost 9 bases and the J gene lost 9 bases, with 21 bases spanning the gap. The CDR3 totals 14 residues. CDR1 SGHTA and CDR2 FQGNSA come from the germline V gene.

This rearrangement joins TRBV5-1 to TRBJ2-3; tentatively, D is TRBD1 (6 bases). The CDR3 is 15 residues long. From germline, CDR1 is SGHRS and CDR2 YFSETQ. V lost 2 bases, J lost 0 bases, and 10 bases lay in between. The CDR3 protein is CASSFQGLSTDTQYF. CDR3 in DNA: TGCGCCAGCAGCTTTCAGGGGTTAAGCACAGATACGCAGTATTTT.

The chain couples TRBV29-1 to TRBJ1-4, with a possible D match to TRBD1 (6 bases). V was pared by 7 bases and J by 3 bases, with 15 bases between. CDR3 length equals 14 residues. Per germline, CDR1 SQVTM and CDR2 ANQGSEA. CDR3 bases: TGCAGCGCCCAAGGGGGGGTCGCTAATGAAAAACTGTTTTTT. Amino acids: CSAQGGVANEKLFF.

The chain couples TRBV5-1 to TRBJ2-5, with TRBD2 as a possible D gene (5 bases). The CDR3 has 12 residues. Trimming took off 6 bases at V and 8 bases at J, with 14 bases between the two ends. Germline V CDR1 and CDR2: SGHRS, YFSETQ. CDR3 nucleotide sequence: TGCGCCAGCACCTCGCAAGGAGGAACCCAGTACTTC. This gives the protein CASTSQGGTQYF.

CDR3 bases: TGTGCCAGCAGCTTGGCCACAGGCCTCAACTCTGGGGCCAACGTCCTGACTTTC. Translated: CASSLATGLNSGANVLTF. The chain carries TRBV5-6 and TRBJ2-6, with a possible D match to TRBD1 (5 bases). CDR1 and CDR2 (germline): SGHDT, YYEEEE. Deletions cut 0 bases from V and 0 bases from J, with 13 bases between. This CDR3 has 18 amino acids.

The chain links TRBV6-2 or TRBV6-3 to TRBJ1-1, with no clear D. The V and J ends lost 2 bases and 1 base respectively, with 8 bases between them. The CDR3 extends over 14 amino acids. Germline V gives CDR1 MNHEY, CDR2 SVGEGT. CDR3 coding DNA: TGTGCCAGCAGTTACAGGGCTAAGAACACTGAAGCTTTCTTT. It translates to CASSYRAKNTEAFF.

V is TRBV5-8 and J is TRBJ2-2; D is unresolved. V gave up 4 bases and J gave up 2 bases, with 18 bases separating them. Germline CDR1 is SGHTS and CDR2 is YDEGEE. This CDR3 is built from 17 residues. The CDR3 region is CASSSAWAAANTGELFF. The CDR3 DNA reads as TGTGCCAGCAGCAGCGCTTGGGCAGCTGCCAACACCGGGGAGCTGTTTTTT.

This clone occurred a few times. The V and J genes are TRBV2 and TRBJ1-2; TRBD1 aligns across 8 bases. J was trimmed by 4 bases and V by 6 bases; bases with no gene match: 4. Germline V CDR1 and CDR2: SNHLY, FYNNEI. The CDR3 consists of 13 residues. CDR3 protein: CASSGTGVYGYTF. Here the CDR3 DNA reads TGTGCCAGCAGCGGGACAGGTGTCTATGGCTACACCTTC. Using reference TRBV2 and TRBJ1-2 for the parts outside the CDR3, the full variable domain is EPEVTQTPSHQVTQMGQEVILRCVPISNHLYFYWYRQILGQKVEFLVSFYNNEISEKSEIFDDQFSVERPDGSNFTLKIRSTKLEDSAMYFCASSGTGVYGYTFGSGTRLTVV.

The chain uses TRBV2 and TRBJ1-2; no reliable D call. Germline-derived CDR1 and CDR2 are SNHLY and FYNNEI. The V end was cut by 10 bases, the J end by 8 bases, with 17 bases between. The CDR3 extends over 12 amino acids. The CDR3 DNA reads TGTGCCACCTCAGAGGGCGCCGGGGGCTACACCTTC. This codes for CATSEGAGGYTF.

As concerns this clone: Other DNA sequences of this sample code for an identical CDR3. This chain uses TRBV5-6 with TRBJ2-3, with 9 bases lining up with TRBD2. The J segment lost 0 bases and the V segment lost 0 bases, leaving 8 bases of the junction unmatched. CDR1 SGHDT and CDR2 YYEEEE come from the germline V gene. CDR3 length equals 18 residues. CDR3: CASSLGGGGAVSTDTQYF. The CDR3 nucleotides are TGTGCCAGCAGCTTGGGGGGCGGGGGGGCCGTTAGCACAGATACGCAGTATTTT.

This clone appeared once. The rearrangement joins TRBV7-9 to TRBJ1-1; 9 bases agree with TRBD1. The CDR3 loop spans 17 amino acids. V trimming: 3 bases; J trimming: 1 base; junction bases outside the gene matches: 9. CDR1 SEHNR and CDR2 FQNEAQ come from the germline V gene (reference sequence). CDR3 residues: CASSFRPGQGSNTEAFF. Here the CDR3 DNA reads TGTGCCAGCAGCTTTCGACCGGGACAGGGATCGAACACTGAAGCTTTCTTT.

The chain employs TRBV19 and TRBJ2-3; 7 positions agree with TRBD1. The length of the CDR3 is 15 residues. CDR1 and CDR2 from the germline V gene are LNHDA and SQIVND (reference sequence). Trimming took 6 bases from V and 2 from J; bases not matched to a gene: 8. This chain's CDR3 is CASRIGTVLTDTQYF. The CDR3, as DNA: TGTGCCAGTAGGATCGGGACAGTCCTCACAGATACGCAGTATTTT. The entire variable domain, with the rest obtained from reference TRBV19 and TRBJ2-3, is as follows: DGGITQSPKYLFRKEGQNVTLSCEQNLNHDAMYWYRQDPGQGLRLIYYSQIVNDFQKGDIAEGYSVSREKKESFPLTVTSAQKNPTAFYLCASRIGTVLTDTQYFGPGTRLTVL.

As DNA, the CDR3 is TGTGCCAGCAGCCAAGCCCCCATCGGCTACACCTTC. It is translated as CASSQAPIGYTF. J is TRBJ1-2 and V is TRBV4-2; D gene ambiguous. Trimming pared 1 base from V and 8 bases from J, leaving 8 bases between. The CDR3 sequence is 12 residues long. Germline-derived CDR1 and CDR2 are LGHNA and YNFKEQ.